A selection of T cell receptor beta chains follows, all from one sample in a study of early T cells in non-severe SARS-CoV-2 infection. TCRdb itself ran the 5' RACE reads through MiXCR, one entry per CDR3 protein. The sample gives roughly 55,000 distinct CDR3 sequences, 6% to 7% of which show up once; 3.5% to 4% is in the top ten. Input material: whole blood. All receptors come from an adult who was a healthcare worker with PCR-confirmed SARS-CoV-2 infection or an uninfected control (not recorded which). Each CDR3 is given with its conserved first and last residue. A D gene is named only where the DNA matches it firmly. Only some rows state a clone size, as once, few, many or a class for expanded clones.

CSATNQGDYEQYF | TGCAGTGCTACCAACCAGGGAGACTACGAGCAGTACTTC | - | TRBV20-1 | - | TRBJ2-7
CASSLDGSTDTQYF | TGTGCCAGCAGCTTAGACGGGAGCACAGATACGCAGTATTTT | - | TRBV7-3 | - | TRBJ2-3
CASSPEYSPGTEQFF | TGTGCCAGCAGCCCTGAATACTCACCCGGGACAGAGCAGTTCTTC | - | TRBV11-2 | - | TRBJ2-1
CASSLGSAGTKSEQYF | TGTGCCAGCAGCTTAGGGTCCGCGGGGACCAAATCCGAGCAGTACTTC | few | TRBV7-8 | - | TRBJ2-7
CASSLGQGATNEKLFF | TGTGCCAGTAGTCTGGGACAGGGGGCAACTAATGAAAAACTGTTTTTT | many | TRBV19 | TRBD1 | TRBJ1-4
CASSLIGEITDTQYF | TGTGCCAGCAGCTTAATAGGCGAGATCACAGATACGCAGTATTTT | few | TRBV7-3 | - | TRBJ2-3
CASSFSGNQPQHF | TGTGCCAGCAGTTTCTCGGGCAATCAGCCCCAGCATTTT | few | TRBV12-3/TRBV12-4 | - | TRBJ1-5
CSARDRGQGSPLHF | TGCAGCGCCCGGGACAGGGGGCAAGGTTCACCCCTCCACTTT | many | TRBV29-1 | TRBD1 | TRBJ1-6
CATSRDPAAGDTQYF | TGTGCCACCAGCAGAGATCCGGCAGCTGGGGATACGCAGTATTTT | - | TRBV15 | - | TRBJ2-3
CASSQGTSYEQYF | TGTGCCTCCTCCCAAGGGACCTCCTACGAGCAGTACTTC | many | TRBV7-6 | - | TRBJ2-7
CSAPGQTGTGLYF | TGCAGTGCTCCAGGCCAGACCGGGACAGGGTTGTATTTT | - | TRBV20-1 | TRBD1 | TRBJ2-3
CASSLGPPNEQYF | TGTGCCAGCAGCTTGGGACCCCCCAACGAGCAGTACTTC | - | TRBV7-8 | - | TRBJ2-7
CASSQGRRTPPSSYNSPLHF | TGCGCCAGCAGCCAAGGCAGGAGGACACCGCCGAGCTCCTATAATTCACCCCTCCACTTT | - | TRBV4-3 | - | TRBJ1-6
CASRGRGRADTQYF | TGTGCCAGCAGGGGGAGGGGGCGCGCAGATACGCAGTATTTT | few | TRBV5-6 | - | TRBJ2-3
CASSADPNEQFF | TGTGCCAGCAGTGCGGATCCTAATGAGCAGTTCTTC | many | TRBV28 | - | TRBJ2-1
CASTSSGPQETQYF | TGTGCCAGCACCTCATCGGGGCCGCAAGAGACCCAGTACTTC | few | TRBV6-2/TRBV6-3 | - | TRBJ2-5
CASSLTGTVYGYTF | TGTGCCAGCAGTTTGACGGGGACAGTCTATGGCTACACCTTC | few | TRBV27 | TRBD1 | TRBJ1-2